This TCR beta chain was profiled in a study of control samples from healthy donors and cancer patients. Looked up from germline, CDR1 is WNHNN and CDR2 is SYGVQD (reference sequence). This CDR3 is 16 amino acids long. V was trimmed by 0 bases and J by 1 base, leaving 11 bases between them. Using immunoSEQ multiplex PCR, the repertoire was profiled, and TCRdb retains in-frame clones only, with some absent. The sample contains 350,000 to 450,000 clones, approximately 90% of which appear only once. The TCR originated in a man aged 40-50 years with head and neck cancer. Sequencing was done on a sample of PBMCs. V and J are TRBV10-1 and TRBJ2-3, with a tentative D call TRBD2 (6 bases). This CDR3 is CASSESGTQGTDTQYF. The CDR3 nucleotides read TGCGCCAGCAGTGAGTCCGGGACTCAAGGCACAGATACGCAGTATTTT.